This entry lists 6 T cell receptor beta chains sequenced from one sample in a study of T cell responses to AZD1222 COVID-19 vaccine. Clones were sequenced by immunoSEQ multiplex PCR, and TCRdb holds only the in-frame ones, with some missing. The top ten clones hold around 1.8% of a sample with 200,000 to 250,000 clones, roughly 94% of them seen once. The specimen comprised peripheral blood, sampled 28 days after the second dose of the MenACWY control vaccine. Receptors were obtained from an adult who received the MenACWY meningococcal vaccine as a control.

This clone was counted once. The gene calls are TRBV11-2 and TRBJ2-5; D gene unclear. Germline V gene lookup returns CDR1 SGHAT and CDR2 FQNNGV. The CDR3 is 13 amino acids. Trimming pared 5 bases from V and 4 bases from J, leaving 11 bases between. The CDR3 DNA reads TGTGCCAGCAGCCTCGGCCTGGGAGAGACCCAGTACTTC. Its protein is CASSLGLGETQYF.

Concerning this clone: The same CDR3 arises from other DNA sequences in this sample as well. This chain uses TRBV5-1 with TRBJ2-7; tentative D call: TRBD2 (5 bases). Deletions cut 0 bases from V and 5 bases from J, with 6 bases between. Germline loops: CDR1 SGHRS, CDR2 YFSETQ. The CDR3 has 12 amino acids. This CDR3 is CASSLAGDEQYF. As DNA, the CDR3 is TGCGCCAGCAGCTTGGCCGGGGACGAGCAGTACTTC.

The chain employs TRBV27 and TRBJ2-3; 9 bases align to TRBD2. CDR1 MNHEY and CDR2 SMNVEV come from the germline V gene (reference sequence). This CDR3 is 17 amino acids long. V was clipped by 5 bases and J by 2 bases; unmatched bases: 11. In DNA form, the CDR3 reads TGTGCCAGCAGTCACATTCGCGGGGGGGCGATCACAGATACGCAGTATTTT. Amino acids: CASSHIRGGAITDTQYF.

The chain couples TRBV28 to TRBJ1-4, with 10 positions matching TRBD1. The germline gives CDR1 MDHEN, CDR2 SYDVKM. After removal of 8 bases from V and 7 bases from J, the junction contained 13 bases not matched to a gene. This CDR3 comprises 16 residues. For the CDR3, the DNA is TGTGCCAGCCGCGTATTGGAGGACAGGGGGGGTGAAAAACTGTTTTTT. Its translation is CASRVLEDRGGEKLFF.

The chain employs TRBV19 and TRBJ2-7, with D possibly being TRBD1 or TRBD2 (5 bases each). This CDR3 contains 14 residues. The V and J ends lost 5 bases and 2 bases respectively, with 13 bases between them. Germline V lookup: CDR1 LNHDA, CDR2 SQIVND (reference sequence). The CDR3 loop reads CASSPYQGAYEQYF. The CDR3 DNA is TGTGCCAGTAGTCCTTATCAGGGAGCCTACGAGCAGTACTTC.

V gene TRBV6-2 or TRBV6-3 combines with J gene TRBJ2-7; 8 nucleotides line up with TRBD2. V was clipped by 5 bases and J by 2 bases; unmatched bases: 11. There are 16 residues in the CDR3. Germline V gene sequence: CDR1 MNHEY, CDR2 SVGEGT. CDR3 protein: CASSPPIAGPTYEQYF. DNA of the CDR3: TGTGCCAGCAGTCCCCCGATAGCGGGGCCTACCTACGAGCAGTACTTC.